The entry below describes one T cell receptor (beta chain). Germline CDR1 SGHRS, CDR2 YFSETQ. This CDR3 comprises 16 residues. V shed 0 bases and J 3 bases; nucleotides not matched to a gene: 5. The entry originates in a study of cytomegalovirus exposure and HLA in healthy donors. The PCR contained 60 Vbeta and 13 Jbeta primers. The table came from immunoSEQ multiplex PCR; TCRdb's copy has only in-frame clones and leaves some out. This table has 95,000 to 150,000 clones, over 80% appearing once. The sequence came from a man aged 30 to 39 in good health and CMV-seronegative. Source material: PBMCs. This chain joins TRBV5-1 and TRBJ1-3, with 8 bases fitting TRBD1. The CDR3 nucleotides read TGCGCCAGCAGCTTGGCCCAGGGGGCGCGTGGAAACACCATATATTTT. Protein: CASSLAQGARGNTIYF. Filled out from reference TRBV5-1 and TRBJ1-3, the complete variable domain reads KAGVTQTPRYLIKTRGQQVTLSCSPISGHRSVSWYQQTPGQGLQFLFEYFSETQRNKGNFPGRFSGRQFSNSRSEMNVSTLELGDSALYLCASSLAQGARGNTIYFGEGSWLTVV.